This T cell receptor beta chain was identified during a study of blood T cell repertoires in COVID-19. About the study: The United States, Italy and Spain were the sources of the acute and convalescent COVID-19 samples. The analysed material was cDNA or gDNA that came from T cells, B-cell-depleted T cells, or PBMCs.

As handled by the study authors: Using reference gene primer amplification, nucleated cell counts were estimated. The repertoire was sequenced with immunoSEQ multiplex PCR; TCRdb's copy has only in-frame clones and lacks some. From that table come the V and J calls and clone size; the DNA was used to work out D and trimming. The profile shows 150,000 to 200,000 clones, 75% to 90% of them singletons. This receptor was identified in a human donor in a cohort sampled during active COVID-19. The sample was peripheral blood.

The CDR3 DNA reads TGTGCCAGCAGCCAAGGATCTGGAGGTCACATTCAGTACTTC. Encoded protein: CASSQGSGGHIQYF. The chain recombines TRBV14 with TRBJ2-4; D is perhaps TRBD2 (5 bases). Germline V CDR1 and CDR2: SGHDN, FVKESK. CDR3 length: 14 amino acids. V dropped 1 base and J dropped 8 bases, with 12 bases sitting between them.